The next 19 T cell receptor beta chains were all read from a single sample in a study of T-cell memory formation after mild COVID-19. One entry per CDR3 protein, called by TCRdb with MiXCR from the 5' RACE reads. Among approximately 400,000 distinct CDR3 sequences listed, around 17% were seen once. Material for sequencing was PBMCs or a T cell subset sorted from them (not recorded which). The receptors originated from a man between 18 and 35 years old who had mild COVID-19 (a few samples of this study predate the infection). Cell type and time point are not known.

The rearrangement joins TRBV7-2 to TRBJ2-5; D might be TRBD2 (6 bases). The length of the CDR3 is 15 residues. V shed 5 bases and J shed 7 bases, with 20 bases lying between them. CDR1 is SGHTA and CDR2 is FQGNSA in the germline V gene. The CDR3 DNA follows: TGTGCCAGCAGCGTCACCCCCACTTTGGGGGGGACCCAGTACTTC. Protein product: CASSVTPTLGGTQYF.

The J gene is TRBJ1-2, the V gene TRBV5-1; TRBD1 matches 7 bases. The CDR3 consists of 16 residues. Unmatched junction bases numbered 17, after V lost 7 bases and J lost 5 bases. Germline-derived CDR1 and CDR2 are SGHRS and YFSETQ. The CDR3 region has the DNA TGCGCCAGCCGTCGGGGGCCGGGACAGAGTGATTATGGCTACACCTTC. Its protein is CASRRGPGQSDYGYTF.

This clonotype was found a few times. This sequence joins TRBV5-1 and TRBJ1-2, with unresolved D. V was trimmed by 7 bases and J by 3 bases, leaving 7 bases between them. The germline V gene has CDR1 SGHRS and CDR2 YFSETQ. This CDR3 spans 11 amino acids. CDR3 residues: CASGIDYGYTF. CDR3 DNA sequence: TGCGCCAGCGGGATCGACTATGGCTACACCTTC.

This clonotype turned up a few times. The chain links TRBV9 to TRBJ1-5, with D perhaps TRBD1 (5 bases). Germline loops: CDR1 SGDLS, CDR2 YYNGEE. With 0 bases removed from V and 4 bases from J, the gap between germline ends came to 11 bases. CDR3 length: 15 residues. CDR3 in amino acids: CASSVEGHRNQPQHF. As DNA, the CDR3 is TGTGCCAGCAGCGTAGAAGGACACCGAAATCAGCCCCAGCATTTT.

This clonotype was seen more than once but under ten times. This sequence joins TRBV11-2 and TRBJ2-5, with D hard to call. The CDR3 consists of 15 residues. Germline CDR1 reads SGHAT; CDR2 reads FQNNGV. Trimming removed 2 bases at V and 4 bases at J, with 14 bases between. CDR3 amino acids: CASSLRASTLETQYF. Here the CDR3 DNA reads TGTGCCAGCAGCTTAAGGGCATCCACTCTAGAGACCCAGTACTTC.

The sample holds a few counts of this clonotype. The chain couples TRBV9 to TRBJ2-5; D gene ambiguous. V lost 1 base and J lost 1, with 8 bases in between. From germline, CDR1 is SGDLS and CDR2 YYNGEE. The CDR3 length is 14 residues. The CDR3 region has the DNA TGTGCCAGCAGCGTAATGGGAAGCCAAGAGACCCAGTACTTC. Translating it yields CASSVMGSQETQYF.

This clonotype appeared a few times. The chain links TRBV7-2 to TRBJ2-3, with no clear D. The CDR3 is 15 amino acids. Trimming took off 5 bases at V and 4 bases at J, with 16 bases between the two ends. In germline, CDR1 is SGHTA, CDR2 FQGNSA. The CDR3 DNA follows: TGTGCCAGCAGCCCCGGTCCCCGAGCCCCAGATACGCAGTATTTT. Its translation is CASSPGPRAPDTQYF.

This clonotype is a singleton in its sample. V usage is TRBV19 and J usage is TRBJ2-1; D remains unclear. The CDR3 loop spans 14 amino acids. Trimming took off 2 bases at V and 10 bases at J, with 15 bases between the two ends. The germline CDR1 and CDR2 sequences are LNHDA and SQIVND (reference sequence). DNA for the CDR3: TGTGCCAGTAGTATACGGCTGGCCCCCGGGGAGCAGTTCTTC. It yields the protein CASSIRLAPGEQFF.

This chain joins TRBV4-1 and TRBJ2-7; D unclear. CDR3 length: 17 residues. Between the trimmed V and J ends, which lost 0 bases and 4 bases, there was a span of 19 bases. Germline values: CDR1 MGHRA, CDR2 YSYEKL. The CDR3 protein is CASSQDPRSPGDYEQYF. The CDR3 DNA reads TGCGCCAGCAGCCAAGACCCCCGTAGTCCAGGTGATTACGAGCAGTACTTC.

This clonotype was counted ten times or more. The genes are TRBV20-1 and TRBJ2-5; possibly TRBD1 for D (5 bases). Trimming took 0 bases from V and 1 from J, leaving 9 bases between them. In germline, CDR1 is DFQATT, CDR2 SNEGSKA (reference sequence). CDR3 length: 14 amino acids. CDR3 coding DNA: TGCAGTGCTAGAGATCGTAGGGGCCAAGAGACCCAGTACTTC. It specifies CSARDRRGQETQYF.

The rearrangement joins TRBV7-9 to TRBJ2-7; the D is unclear. Trimming stripped 7 bases from V and 2 bases from J, with 12 bases between. The CDR3 totals 13 residues. Germline CDR1 reads SEHNR; CDR2 reads FQNEAQ (reference sequence). This CDR3 reads CASTGRVTYEQYF. CDR3 in DNA: TGTGCCAGCACAGGTCGGGTAACCTACGAGCAGTACTTC.

This rearrangement joins TRBV7-2 to TRBJ1-2; D uncertain. The CDR3 is made up of 15 amino acids. With 1 base removed from V and 0 bases from J, the gap between germline ends came to 9 bases. The germline V gene has CDR1 SGHTA and CDR2 FQGNSA. The CDR3 loop is CASSLVRGPNYGYTF. The CDR3 DNA follows: TGTGCCAGCAGCTTAGTGCGTGGGCCTAACTATGGCTACACCTTC.

V and J are TRBV12-3 or TRBV12-4 and TRBJ2-7, with 8 bases matching TRBD2. This CDR3 is built from 14 residues. The V and J ends lost 6 bases and 0 bases, in that order; junction bases with no gene match: 4. CDR3: CASRRAGDSYEQYF. The DNA of the CDR3 is TGTGCCAGCAGACGAGCGGGGGACTCCTACGAGCAGTACTTC.

CDR3 sequence reads: CASGRSEANVLTF. Here the CDR3 DNA reads TGTGCCAGCGGGAGGTCAGAGGCCAACGTCCTGACTTTC. The chain carries TRBV27 and TRBJ2-6; a weak D match, TRBD2 (6 bases). V lost 8 bases to trimming and J lost 6 bases, with 11 bases between them. Germline V gene sequence: CDR1 MNHEY, CDR2 SMNVEV (reference sequence). This CDR3 spans 13 amino acids.

V usage is TRBV4-3 and J usage is TRBJ1-2; 11 bases are shared with TRBD1. J lost 3 bases, V lost 0 bases, and 3 bases had no gene match. The CDR3 has 16 residues. Germline V gene sequence: CDR1 LGHNA, CDR2 YSLEER. The CDR3 DNA is TGCGCCAGCAGCCAAGAGTGGGGACAGGGGGACTATGGCTACACCTTC. Its translation: CASSQEWGQGDYGYTF.

The chain combines TRBV5-4 with TRBJ2-1, with D perhaps assigned TRBD1 or TRBD2 (6 bases each). Trimming removed 6 bases from V and 16 bases from J, with 20 bases in between. Germline CDR1 reads SGHNT; CDR2 reads YYREEE (reference sequence). The CDR3 extends over 12 amino acids. The CDR3 bases are TGTGCCAGCACCCTTGCGGTGGGGGGCGGATTCTTC. Translated, it gives CASTLAVGGGFF.

This clonotype appeared many times. This sequence joins TRBV11-2 and TRBJ2-3, with 11 bases matching TRBD1. The CDR3 covers 15 residues. The V gene's germline CDR1 is SGHAT and CDR2 FQNNGV. Unmatched junction bases numbered 13, after V lost 7 bases and J lost 10 bases. The CDR3 spells CASNPRDRGEEAQYF. The CDR3 DNA reads TGTGCCAGCAACCCCCGGGACAGGGGGGAAGAGGCGCAGTATTTT.

This chain joins TRBV12-3 or TRBV12-4 and TRBJ1-1, with D perhaps TRBD1 (6 bases). This CDR3 has 14 amino acids. V was shortened by 7 bases and J by 2 bases, with 14 bases between the two germline ends. The CDR3 nucleotides read TGTGCCAGCACGGTGGGGGGGCACAACACTGAAGCTTTCTTT. It encodes CASTVGGHNTEAFF.

This clonotype was picked up a small number of times. The chain has TRBV10-3 and TRBJ1-4, with D possibly TRBD1 on 5 matching bases. From germline, CDR1 is ENHRY and CDR2 SYGVKD. V lost 6 bases and J lost 13, with 12 bases in between. CDR3 length: 11 residues. The CDR3 loop reads CAISQGLRLFF. CDR3 in DNA: TGTGCCATCAGCCAGGGTCTGAGACTGTTTTTT.